Following are 28 T cell receptor beta chains from one sample sequenced in a study of blood T cell repertoires in COVID-19. Generated by immunoSEQ multiplex PCR, the TCRdb table keeps only in-frame clones and is missing some. Among 450,000 to 600,000 clones, approximately 86% were seen once, and the ten largest hold 0.7%. The sequencing sample was made of PBMCs or T cells enriched from blood (not recorded which). These receptors came from a woman aged 18-29 years who had recovered from COVID-19.

The chain uses TRBV5-1 and TRBJ1-3, with 7 bases aligning to TRBD1. CDR1 SGHRS and CDR2 YFSETQ come from the germline V gene. V was clipped by 4 bases and J by 0 bases; unmatched bases: 4. The CDR3 runs 15 residues. The CDR3, as DNA: TGCGCCAGCAGCGTTACAGGGGACTCTGGAAACACCATATATTTT. It specifies CASSVTGDSGNTIYF.

The rearrangement links TRBV5-1 to TRBJ1-2, with D possibly matching TRBD1 (6 bases). Germline CDR1 and CDR2: SGHRS and YFSETQ. Trimming took off 4 bases at V and 4 bases at J, with 11 bases between the two ends. The CDR3 sequence is 13 residues long. The CDR3 DNA reads TGCGCCAGCAGCGAGGGACACTCCTATGGCTACACCTTC. It encodes CASSEGHSYGYTF.

This rearrangement joins TRBV2 to TRBJ1-2; possible D gene TRBD1, 6 bases. Per the germline V gene, CDR1 is SNHLY and CDR2 is FYNNEI. V gave up 1 base and J gave up 1 base, with 16 bases separating them. The CDR3 is 17 residues long. Written as DNA, the CDR3 is TGTGCCAGCAGTGAAGAAGGGACATCGACTCTTAACTATGGCTACACCTTC. Protein sequence: CASSEEGTSTLNYGYTF.

This sequence joins TRBV27 and TRBJ2-7, with unresolved D. The CDR3 is made up of 14 amino acids. Germline V CDR1 and CDR2: MNHEY, SMNVEV (reference sequence). V lost 3 bases, J lost 0 bases, and 9 bases lay in between. CDR3 in DNA: TGTGCCAGCAGTTTTGGGCCGAGCTCCTACGAGCAGTACTTC. Encoded protein: CASSFGPSSYEQYF.

The chain uses TRBV9 and TRBJ1-4; 8 bases fit TRBD1. The germline gives CDR1 SGDLS, CDR2 YYNGEE. J was trimmed by 0 bases and V by 3 bases; bases with no gene match: 1. This CDR3 spans 15 amino acids. The DNA for the CDR3 is TGTGCCAGCAGCGGGGGACAGGCAACTAATGAAAAACTGTTTTTT. Residues: CASSGGQATNEKLFF.

The genes are TRBV9 and TRBJ1-2, with TRBD1 identical over 7 bases. Trimming at V came to 4 bases and at J to 2 bases, leaving 8 bases not matched to a gene. Looked up from germline, CDR1 is SGDLS and CDR2 is YYNGEE. This CDR3 has 15 amino acids. DNA for the CDR3: TGTGCCAGCAGCCCACGGGACAGTTTGAACTATGGCTACACCTTC. Its protein product is CASSPRDSLNYGYTF.

This sequence joins TRBV28 and TRBJ2-5, with a tentative D call TRBD1 (5 bases). The CDR3 loop spans 13 amino acids. CDR1 and CDR2 (germline): MDHEN, SYDVKM. Deletions cut 6 bases from V and 2 bases from J, with 10 bases between. The CDR3 protein is CASSNRQQETQYF. DNA of the CDR3: TGTGCCAGCAGCAACCGACAGCAAGAGACCCAGTACTTC.

This clone occurred once. The chain carries TRBV6-5 and TRBJ2-1, with a possible D match to TRBD2 (6 bases). This CDR3 contains 13 residues. V lost 2 bases to trimming and J lost 10 bases, with 12 bases between them. The germline V gene has CDR1 MNHEY and CDR2 SVGAGI. The CDR3: CASSYLERGEQFF. CDR3 nucleotide sequence: TGTGCCAGCAGTTACCTCGAACGGGGGGAGCAGTTCTTC.

CDR3 in amino acids: CASSPTGIDYGYTF. As DNA, the CDR3 is TGTGCCAGCAGTCCGACAGGGATCGACTATGGCTACACCTTC. The chain links TRBV5-4 to TRBJ1-2, with 7 nucleotides matching TRBD1. Per germline, CDR1 SGHNT and CDR2 YYREEE (reference sequence). This CDR3 region has 14 residues. The junction had 7 bases not matched to a gene; V was cut back by 5 bases and J by 3 bases.

The rearrangement uses TRBV5-1 and TRBJ1-1; D uncertain. The CDR3 loop spans 14 amino acids. V shed 0 bases and J shed 3 bases, with 9 bases lying between them. Germline V gene lookup returns CDR1 SGHRS and CDR2 YFSETQ. This CDR3 is CASSLAGEDTEAFF. As DNA, the CDR3 is TGCGCCAGCAGCTTGGCCGGTGAGGACACTGAAGCTTTCTTT.

This clone was observed a single time. The V call is TRBV19, the J call TRBJ2-7, with D unclear. V gave up 6 bases and J gave up 6 bases, with 9 bases separating them. Germline CDR1 is LNHDA and CDR2 is SQIVND (reference sequence). This CDR3 comprises 11 residues. CDR3 residues: CASRSSSEQYF. The CDR3 DNA sequence: TGTGCCAGTAGATCATCGAGCGAGCAGTACTTC.

The chain joins TRBV2 to TRBJ2-7; D is perhaps TRBD1 (5 bases). The CDR3 length is 13 residues. V was cut by 2 bases and J by 2 bases, with 7 bases left in between. CDR1 is SNHLY, CDR2 FYNNEI, per germline. CDR3 loop: CASSERQTYEQYF. The DNA for the CDR3 is TGTGCCAGCAGTGAAAGACAGACCTACGAGCAGTACTTC.

The chain employs TRBV28 and TRBJ1-2; a weak D match, TRBD1 (5 bases). The CDR3 has 14 amino acids. Trimming left V 8 bases short and J 2 bases short, with 15 bases between. Germline lookup yields CDR1 MDHEN and CDR2 SYDVKM. The CDR3 here is CASSDSFANYGYTF. DNA of the CDR3: TGTGCCAGCTCCGACAGCTTCGCCAACTATGGCTACACCTTC.

The V call is TRBV12-3 or TRBV12-4, the J call TRBJ1-2; 8 nucleotides agree with TRBD1. Trimming at V came to 4 bases and at J to 10 bases, leaving 5 bases not matched to a gene. CDR3 length: 12 residues. CDR3 residues: CASSSGQGAYTF. The CDR3 bases are TGTGCCAGCAGTTCCGGACAGGGAGCCTACACCTTC.

This rearrangement joins TRBV11-2 to TRBJ1-1, with D possibly TRBD1 on 6 matching bases. V gave up 5 bases and J gave up 3 bases, with 28 bases separating them. The germline gives CDR1 SGHAT, CDR2 FQNNGV. The CDR3 consists of 19 residues. The DNA for the CDR3 is TGTGCCAGCAGCCCTAACAGAGCGGTCCCAGGGACACCCCACACTGAAGCTTTCTTT. The encoded protein is CASSPNRAVPGTPHTEAFF.

The chain has TRBV27 and TRBJ1-4; D remains unclear. Germline V CDR1 and CDR2: MNHEY, SMNVEV (reference sequence). Deletions cut 5 bases from V and 8 bases from J, with 15 bases between. The CDR3 runs 14 residues. CDR3 sequence (DNA): TGTGCCAGCAGTCCCCGGGATACCAGAGAAAAACTGTTTTTT. It is translated as CASSPRDTREKLFF.

The V call is TRBV5-4, the J call TRBJ1-1; D might be TRBD1 (6 bases). This CDR3 is built from 16 residues. Germline CDR1 is SGHNT and CDR2 is YYREEE (reference sequence). Trimming pared 5 bases from V and 6 bases from J, leaving 23 bases between. CDR3 amino acids: CASSPQQGLSWAEAFF. CDR3 coding DNA: TGTGCCAGCAGTCCGCAACAGGGATTATCATGGGCTGAAGCTTTCTTT.

This clone was observed a few times. The chain is built from TRBV11-2 and TRBJ1-6; 8 nucleotides align to TRBD1. The trim removed 2 bases at V and 7 bases at J, leaving 4 bases unmatched. Germline CDR1 is SGHAT and CDR2 is FQNNGV. The length of the CDR3 is 15 residues. The CDR3 region has the DNA TGTGCCAGCAGCTTACGGACAGGGATGAATTCACCCCTCCACTTT. Translation gives CASSLRTGMNSPLHF. Supplemented by reference TRBV11-2 and TRBJ1-6, the full variable domain reads EAGVAQSPRYKIIEKRQSVAFWCNPISGHATLYWYQQILGQGPKLLIQFQNNGVVDDSQLPKDRFSAERLKGVDSTLKIQPAKLEDSAVYLCASSLRTGMNSPLHFGNGTRLTVT.

The chain employs TRBV27 and TRBJ2-7, with 8 nucleotides matching TRBD1. The CDR3 extends over 17 amino acids. V shed 4 bases, J shed 2 bases, and the junction held 13 bases outside the gene matches. Germline V gene sequence: CDR1 MNHEY, CDR2 SMNVEV (reference sequence). This CDR3 reads CASSSDSRDRQTYEQYF. The CDR3 DNA sequence: TGTGCCAGCAGTTCCGATAGCCGGGACAGGCAGACCTACGAGCAGTACTTC.

The chain joins TRBV11-2 to TRBJ2-7, with no clear D. The length of the CDR3 is 14 residues. From germline, CDR1 is SGHAT and CDR2 FQNNGV. The ends were cut back, 4 bases at V and 5 bases at J, with 15 bases in the middle. The CDR3 DNA is TGTGCCAGCAGCTCTAGACTCCTCGCCAACGAGCAGTACTTC. Translation gives CASSSRLLANEQYF.

This chain connects TRBV5-4 to TRBJ2-3, with TRBD2 identical over 8 bases. Trimming removed 6 bases from V and 1 base from J; junction bases left unmatched: 7. This CDR3 has 15 residues. Germline-derived CDR1 and CDR2 are SGHNT and YYREEE (reference sequence). CDR3 loop: CASTEDGGGTDTQYF. For the CDR3, the DNA is TGTGCCAGCACCGAGGACGGGGGGGGCACAGATACGCAGTATTTT.

The genes are TRBV7-6 and TRBJ2-3; no definite D call. V was clipped by 2 bases and J by 4 bases, with 4 bases between them. CDR3 size: 12 residues. In germline, CDR1 is SGHVS, CDR2 FNYEAQ. CDR3 protein: CASSLLADTQYF. The CDR3 DNA reads as TGTGCCAGCAGCTTACTCGCAGATACGCAGTATTTT.

The rearrangement links TRBV5-4 to TRBJ2-5; 8 positions match TRBD1. J lost 2 bases, V lost 3 bases, and 3 bases had no gene match. The germline CDR1 and CDR2 sequences are SGHNT and YYREEE (reference sequence). This CDR3 comprises 14 residues. CDR3 sequence reads: CASSSTGVQETQYF. In DNA form, the CDR3 reads TGTGCCAGCAGCTCGACAGGGGTACAAGAGACCCAGTACTTC. Supplemented by reference TRBV5-4 and TRBJ2-5, the full variable domain reads ETGVTQSPTHLIKTRGQQVTLRCSSQSGHNTVSWYQQALGQGPQFIFQYYREEENGRGNFPPRFSGLQFPNYSSELNVNALELDDSALYLCASSSTGVQETQYFGPGTRLLVL.

The gene calls are TRBV9 and TRBJ2-2; D possibly corresponds to TRBD1 (5 bases). V gave up 3 bases and J gave up 5 bases, with 11 bases separating them. Germline CDR1 SGDLS, CDR2 YYNGEE. CDR3 length: 14 residues. The CDR3 spells CASSAPTVTGELFF. As DNA, the CDR3 is TGTGCCAGCAGCGCCCCGACAGTAACCGGGGAGCTGTTTTTT.

This sequence joins TRBV5-8 and TRBJ1-4; unclear D gene. V gave up 5 bases and J gave up 7 bases, with 15 bases separating them. CDR1 and CDR2 from the germline V gene are SGHTS and YDEGEE. CDR3 size: 14 residues. The CDR3 sequence: CASRSGGIGEKLFF. The CDR3 region has the DNA TGTGCCAGCAGGTCGGGTGGCATAGGTGAAAAACTGTTTTTT.

The chain has TRBV9 and TRBJ2-1, with 11 nucleotides matching TRBD2. The CDR3 runs 15 residues. Germline CDR1 SGDLS, CDR2 YYNGEE. V trimming: 7 bases; J trimming: 4 bases; junction bases outside the gene matches: 7. The CDR3 DNA reads as TGTGCCAGCGAGGGGGGGACTAGCGGTTACAATGAGCAGTTCTTC. Translated, it gives CASEGGTSGYNEQFF. Full variable domain (outside the CDR3, taken from reference TRBV9 and TRBJ2-1): DSGVTQTPKHLITATGQRVTLRCSPRSGDLSVYWYQQSLDQGLQFLIQYYNGEERAKGNILERFSAQQFPDLHSELNLSSLELGDSALYFCASEGGTSGYNEQFFGPGTRLTVL.

This CDR3 is CASSEDSPNQPQHF. DNA for the CDR3: TGTGCCAGCAGTGAAGACAGCCCCAATCAGCCCCAGCATTTT. This chain uses TRBV6-1 with TRBJ1-5; no clear D gene. V lost 1 base, J lost 3 bases, and 7 bases lay in between. The CDR3 has 14 residues. Germline CDR1 and CDR2: MNHNS and SASEGT.

This chain links TRBV6-6 with TRBJ1-5; D gene unclear. Germline V gene sequence: CDR1 MNHNY, CDR2 SVGAGI (reference sequence). With 0 bases removed from V and 0 bases from J, the gap between germline ends came to 9 bases. CDR3 length equals 16 residues. CDR3 amino acids: CASSYSGGISNQPQHF. The CDR3 DNA follows: TGTGCCAGCAGTTACTCGGGAGGTATTAGCAATCAGCCCCAGCATTTT.